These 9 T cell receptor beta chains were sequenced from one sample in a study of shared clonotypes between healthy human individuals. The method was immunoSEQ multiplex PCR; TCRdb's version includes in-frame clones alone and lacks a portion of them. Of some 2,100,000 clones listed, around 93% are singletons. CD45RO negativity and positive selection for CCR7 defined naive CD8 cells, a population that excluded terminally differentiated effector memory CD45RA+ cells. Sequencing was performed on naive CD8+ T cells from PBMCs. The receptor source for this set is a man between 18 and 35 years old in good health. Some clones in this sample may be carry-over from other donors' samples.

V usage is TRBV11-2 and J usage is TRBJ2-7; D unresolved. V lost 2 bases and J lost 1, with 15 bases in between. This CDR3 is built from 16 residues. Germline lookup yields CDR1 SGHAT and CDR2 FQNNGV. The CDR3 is CASSLSAASTSYEQYF. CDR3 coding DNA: TGTGCCAGCAGCTTAAGCGCGGCCTCAACGTCCTACGAGCAGTACTTC.

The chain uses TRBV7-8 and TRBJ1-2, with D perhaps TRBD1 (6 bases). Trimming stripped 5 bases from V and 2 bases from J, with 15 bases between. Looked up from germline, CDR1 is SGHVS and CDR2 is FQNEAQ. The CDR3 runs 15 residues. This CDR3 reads CASSPVRGANYGYTF. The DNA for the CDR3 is TGTGCCAGCAGCCCAGTCCGGGGGGCCAACTATGGCTACACCTTC.

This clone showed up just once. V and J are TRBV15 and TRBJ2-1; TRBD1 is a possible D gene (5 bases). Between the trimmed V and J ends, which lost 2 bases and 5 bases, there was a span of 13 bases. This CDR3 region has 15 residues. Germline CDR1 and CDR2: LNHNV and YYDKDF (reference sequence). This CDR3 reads CATSRQTQGHNEQFF. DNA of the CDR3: TGTGCCACCAGCAGACAGACTCAGGGTCACAATGAGCAGTTCTTC.

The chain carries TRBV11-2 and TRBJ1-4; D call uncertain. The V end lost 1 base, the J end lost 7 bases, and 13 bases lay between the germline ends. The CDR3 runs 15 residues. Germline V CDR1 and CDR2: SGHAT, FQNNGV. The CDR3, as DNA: TGTGCCAGCAGCTTAGTGGGCAATTGGGGTGAAAAACTGTTTTTT. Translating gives CASSLVGNWGEKLFF.

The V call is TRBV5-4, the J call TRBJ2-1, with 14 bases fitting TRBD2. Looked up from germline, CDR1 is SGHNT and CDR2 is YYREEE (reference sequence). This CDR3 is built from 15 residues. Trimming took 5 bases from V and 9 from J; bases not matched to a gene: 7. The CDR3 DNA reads TGTGCCAGCAGTTCCGGGACTAGCGGGAGAAGTGAGCAGTTCTTC. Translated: CASSSGTSGRSEQFF. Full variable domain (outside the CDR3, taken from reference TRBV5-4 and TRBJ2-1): ETGVTQSPTHLIKTRGQQVTLRCSSQSGHNTVSWYQQALGQGPQFIFQYYREEENGRGNFPPRFSGLQFPNYSSELNVNALELDDSALYLCASSSGTSGRSEQFFGPGTRLTVL.

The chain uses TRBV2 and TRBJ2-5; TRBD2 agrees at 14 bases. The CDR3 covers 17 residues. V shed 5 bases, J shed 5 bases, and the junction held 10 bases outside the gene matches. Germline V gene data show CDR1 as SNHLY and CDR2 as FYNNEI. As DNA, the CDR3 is TGTGCCAGCAGTTCCGGGACTAGCGGGAGTATTTCGGAGACCCAGTACTTC. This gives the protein CASSSGTSGSISETQYF.

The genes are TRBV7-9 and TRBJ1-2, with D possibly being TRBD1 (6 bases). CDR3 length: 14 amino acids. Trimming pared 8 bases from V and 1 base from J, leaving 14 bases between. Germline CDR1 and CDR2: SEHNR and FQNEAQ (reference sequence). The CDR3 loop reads CASRRTEINYGYTF. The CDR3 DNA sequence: TGTGCCAGCCGAAGGACAGAAATTAACTATGGCTACACCTTC.

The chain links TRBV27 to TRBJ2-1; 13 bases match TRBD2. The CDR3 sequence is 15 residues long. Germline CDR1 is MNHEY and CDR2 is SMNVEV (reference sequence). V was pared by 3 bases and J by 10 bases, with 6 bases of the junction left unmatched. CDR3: CASSFRTSGSGEQFF. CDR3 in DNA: TGTGCCAGCAGTTTCAGGACTAGCGGGAGCGGCGAGCAGTTCTTC.

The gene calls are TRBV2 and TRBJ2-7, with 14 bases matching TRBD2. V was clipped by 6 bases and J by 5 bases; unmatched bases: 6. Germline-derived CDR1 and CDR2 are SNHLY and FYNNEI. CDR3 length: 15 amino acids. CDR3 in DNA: TGTGCCAGCAGGCGGGGGACTAGCGGGAGCCACGAGCAGTACTTC. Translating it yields CASRRGTSGSHEQYF.